This T cell receptor beta chain was profiled in a study of blood T cell repertoires in COVID-19. From germline, CDR1 is KGHSH and CDR2 LQKENI. V lost 2 bases and J lost 0; bases outside the gene matches: 7. The CDR3 loop spans 18 amino acids. Methods used by the authors: Amplification of reference gene primers was used by the study to estimate nucleated cell counts. Clones were sequenced by immunoSEQ multiplex PCR, and TCRdb holds only the in-frame ones, with some missing. The D gene and trimming were derived from the DNA, and the V and J assignments and clone size from that table. The sample yields about 380,000 clones, around 89% seen once. Recruits, aged roughly 18 to 90 years, lived in about two dozen US areas. The study assigned cohorts using participant-reported clinical history. The recovered donors of Cohort 3 showed two negative PCRs, clearance, or symptom resolution.

J is TRBJ1-4 and V is TRBV18; 9 bases match TRBD1. The receptor was derived from a woman aged 18-35 years who had recovered from COVID-19. The sequenced sample was PBMCs or T cells enriched from blood (not recorded which). CDR3 region: CASSPFGQGSSTNEKLFF. CDR3 DNA: TGTGCCAGCTCACCATTTGGACAGGGGAGTTCAACTAATGAAAAACTGTTTTTT.